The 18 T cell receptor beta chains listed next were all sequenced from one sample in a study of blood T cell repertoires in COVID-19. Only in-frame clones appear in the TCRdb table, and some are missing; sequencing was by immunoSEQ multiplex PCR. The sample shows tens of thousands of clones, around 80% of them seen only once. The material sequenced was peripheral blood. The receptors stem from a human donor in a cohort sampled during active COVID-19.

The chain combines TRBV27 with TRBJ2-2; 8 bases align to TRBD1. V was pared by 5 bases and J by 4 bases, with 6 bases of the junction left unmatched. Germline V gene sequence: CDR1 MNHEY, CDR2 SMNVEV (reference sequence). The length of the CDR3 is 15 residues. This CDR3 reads CASSPGRGLTGELFF. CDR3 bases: TGTGCCAGCAGTCCAGGCAGGGGGCTCACCGGGGAGCTGTTTTTT.

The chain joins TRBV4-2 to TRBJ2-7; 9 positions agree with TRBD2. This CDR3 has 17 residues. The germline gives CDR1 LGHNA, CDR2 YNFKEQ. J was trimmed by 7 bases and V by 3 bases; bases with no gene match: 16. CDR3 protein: CASSHTTGASGTSEQYF. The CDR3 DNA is TGTGCCAGCAGCCACACCACCGGGGCTAGCGGGACTTCTGAGCAGTACTTC.

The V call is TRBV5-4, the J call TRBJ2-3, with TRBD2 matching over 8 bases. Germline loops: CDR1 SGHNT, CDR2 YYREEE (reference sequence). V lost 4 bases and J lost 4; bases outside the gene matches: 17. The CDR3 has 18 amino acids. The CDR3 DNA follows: TGTGCCAGCAGCCTCGGTGGCGGATGGCGGGAGGAGGCAGATACGCAGTATTTT. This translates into CASSLGGGWREEADTQYF. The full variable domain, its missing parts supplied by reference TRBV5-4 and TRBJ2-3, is ETGVTQSPTHLIKTRGQQVTLRCSSQSGHNTVSWYQQALGQGPQFIFQYYREEENGRGNFPPRFSGLQFPNYSSELNVNALELDDSALYLCASSLGGGWREEADTQYFGPGTRLTVL.

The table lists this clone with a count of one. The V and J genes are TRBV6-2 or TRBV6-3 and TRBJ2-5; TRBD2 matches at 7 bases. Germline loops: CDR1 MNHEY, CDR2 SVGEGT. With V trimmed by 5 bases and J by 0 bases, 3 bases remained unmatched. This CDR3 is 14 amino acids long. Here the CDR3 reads CASSRGVYQETQYF. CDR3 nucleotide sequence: TGTGCCAGCAGTCGGGGGGTGTACCAAGAGACCCAGTACTTC.

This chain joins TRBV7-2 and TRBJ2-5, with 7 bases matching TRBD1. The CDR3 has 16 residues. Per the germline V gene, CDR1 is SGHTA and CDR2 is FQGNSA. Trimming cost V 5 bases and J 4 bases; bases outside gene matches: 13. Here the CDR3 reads CASSLTTGVRGETQYF. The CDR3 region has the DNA TGTGCCAGCAGCCTGACTACAGGGGTACGGGGAGAGACCCAGTACTTC.

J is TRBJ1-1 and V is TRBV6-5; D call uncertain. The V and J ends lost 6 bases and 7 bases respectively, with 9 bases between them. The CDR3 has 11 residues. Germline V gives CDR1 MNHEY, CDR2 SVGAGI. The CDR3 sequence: CASRASFEAFF. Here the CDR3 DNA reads TGTGCCAGCAGGGCTAGTTTTGAAGCTTTCTTT.

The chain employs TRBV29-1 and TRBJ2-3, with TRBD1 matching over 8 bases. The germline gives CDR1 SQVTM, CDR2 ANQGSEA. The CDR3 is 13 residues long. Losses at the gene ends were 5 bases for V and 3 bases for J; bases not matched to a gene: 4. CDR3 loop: CSVRTGKTDTQYF. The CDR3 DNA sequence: TGCAGCGTTAGGACAGGGAAGACAGATACGCAGTATTTT.

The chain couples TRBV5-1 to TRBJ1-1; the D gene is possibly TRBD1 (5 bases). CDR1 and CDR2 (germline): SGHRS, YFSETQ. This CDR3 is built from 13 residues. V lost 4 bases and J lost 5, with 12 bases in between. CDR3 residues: CASSPAGGTEAFF. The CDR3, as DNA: TGCGCCAGCAGCCCGGCGGGGGGGACTGAAGCTTTCTTT.

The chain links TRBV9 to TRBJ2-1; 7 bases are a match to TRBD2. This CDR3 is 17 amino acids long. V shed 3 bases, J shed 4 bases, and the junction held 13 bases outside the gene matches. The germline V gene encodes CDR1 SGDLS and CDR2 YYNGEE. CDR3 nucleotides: TGTGCCAGCAGCGCGGGGGACTTCGAGGGAGGGTACAATGAGCAGTTCTTC. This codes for CASSAGDFEGGYNEQFF.

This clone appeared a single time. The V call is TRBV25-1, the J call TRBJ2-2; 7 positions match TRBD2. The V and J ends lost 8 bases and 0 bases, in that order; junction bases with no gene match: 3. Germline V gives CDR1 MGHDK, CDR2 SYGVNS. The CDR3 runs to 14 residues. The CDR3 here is CASGREANTGELFF. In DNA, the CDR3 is TGTGCCAGCGGCCGGGAGGCGAACACCGGGGAGCTGTTTTTT.

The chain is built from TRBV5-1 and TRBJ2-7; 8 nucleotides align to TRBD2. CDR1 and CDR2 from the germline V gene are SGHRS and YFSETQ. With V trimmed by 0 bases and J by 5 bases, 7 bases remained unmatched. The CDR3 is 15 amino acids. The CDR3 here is CASSLGDSGADEQYF. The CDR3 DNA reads TGCGCCAGCAGCTTGGGAGATAGCGGGGCGGACGAGCAGTACTTC.

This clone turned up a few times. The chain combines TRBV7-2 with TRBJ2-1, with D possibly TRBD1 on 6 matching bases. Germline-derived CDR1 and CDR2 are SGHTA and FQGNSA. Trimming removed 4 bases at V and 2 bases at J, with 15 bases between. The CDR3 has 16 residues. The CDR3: CASSSTGSGAYNEQFF. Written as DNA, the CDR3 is TGTGCCAGCAGCTCTACGGGGTCAGGGGCCTACAATGAGCAGTTCTTC.

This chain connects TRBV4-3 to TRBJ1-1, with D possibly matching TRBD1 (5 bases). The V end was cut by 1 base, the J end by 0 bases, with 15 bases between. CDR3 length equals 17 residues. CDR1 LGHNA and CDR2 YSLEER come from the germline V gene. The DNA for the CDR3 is TGCGCCAGCAGCCAAGCAAGCTGGGGGGAGTTGAACACTGAAGCTTTCTTT. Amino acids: CASSQASWGELNTEAFF.

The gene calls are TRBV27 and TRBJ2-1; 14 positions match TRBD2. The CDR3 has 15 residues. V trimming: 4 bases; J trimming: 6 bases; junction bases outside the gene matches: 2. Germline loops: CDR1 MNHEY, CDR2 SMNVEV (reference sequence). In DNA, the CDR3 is TGTGCCAGCAGTTCCGGGACTAGCGGGAGCAATGAGCAGTTCTTC. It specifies CASSSGTSGSNEQFF.

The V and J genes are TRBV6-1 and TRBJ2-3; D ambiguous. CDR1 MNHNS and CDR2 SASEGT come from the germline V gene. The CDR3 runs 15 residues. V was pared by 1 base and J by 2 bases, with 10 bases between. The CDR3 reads CASSEGLLPTDTQYF. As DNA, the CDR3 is TGTGCCAGCAGTGAAGGGCTTCTCCCCACAGATACGCAGTATTTT.

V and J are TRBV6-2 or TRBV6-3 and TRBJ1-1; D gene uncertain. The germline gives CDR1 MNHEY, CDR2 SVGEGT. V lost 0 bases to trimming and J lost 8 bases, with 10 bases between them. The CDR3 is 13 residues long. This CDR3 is CASSYSMRNEAFF. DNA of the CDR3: TGTGCCAGCAGTTACTCGATGCGGAACGAAGCTTTCTTT.

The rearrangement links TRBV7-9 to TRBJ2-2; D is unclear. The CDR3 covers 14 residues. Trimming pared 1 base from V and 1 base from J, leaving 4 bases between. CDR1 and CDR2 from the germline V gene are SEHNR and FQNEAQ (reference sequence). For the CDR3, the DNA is TGTGCCAGCAGCTTAGTTATGAACACCGGGGAGCTGTTTTTT. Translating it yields CASSLVMNTGELFF.

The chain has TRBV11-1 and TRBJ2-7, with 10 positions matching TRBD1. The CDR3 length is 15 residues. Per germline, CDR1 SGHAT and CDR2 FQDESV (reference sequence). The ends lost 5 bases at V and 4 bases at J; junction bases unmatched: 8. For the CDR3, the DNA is TGTGCCAGCAGCCCAATGCTGGGACAGGGGTACGAGCAGTACTTC. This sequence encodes CASSPMLGQGYEQYF.